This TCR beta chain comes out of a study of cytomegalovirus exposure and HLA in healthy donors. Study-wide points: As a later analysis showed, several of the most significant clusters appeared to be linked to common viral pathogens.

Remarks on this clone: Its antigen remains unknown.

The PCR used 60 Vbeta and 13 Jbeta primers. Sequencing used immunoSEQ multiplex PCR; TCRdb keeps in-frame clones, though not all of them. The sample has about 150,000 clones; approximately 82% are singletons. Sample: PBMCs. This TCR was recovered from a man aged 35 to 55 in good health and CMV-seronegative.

CDR3 nucleotides: TGTGCCAGCTCACCATTGGCCGAGAACACTGAAGCTTTCTTT. The encoded protein is CASSPLAENTEAFF. The chain combines TRBV18 with TRBJ1-1, with D unclear. CDR3 length: 14 residues. Trimming shortened V by 2 bases and J by 1 base, and 8 bases separated the two germline ends. The germline CDR1 and CDR2 sequences are KGHSH and LQKENI.